This T cell receptor beta chain was sequenced in a study of vaccination and CD4 T cells after COVID-19. Study details: Stimuli were overlapping spike peptide pools of SARS-CoV-2 and three common cold coronaviruses (HCoV-NL63, HCoV-OC43, HCoV-229E).

Time point: late sampling 161 to 241 days after vaccination in three convalescent patients. Treatment given: approximately 11-day PBMC culture with coronavirus spike peptide pools or control peptides (ViraFEST assay). This CDR3 contains 14 residues. From germline, CDR1 is DFQATT and CDR2 SNEGSKA (reference sequence). J was trimmed by 4 bases and V by 4 bases; bases with no gene match: 4. Oncomine TCR Beta short-read sequencing was applied to DNA from cultured CD4+ T cells. Using the QIAamp micro DNA kit, genomic DNA was extracted from the CD4+ T cells that had been cultured. One entry per CDR3 protein, called by TCRdb with MiXCR from the PCR reads. The data hold about 15,000 distinct CDR3 sequences, with 47% observed a single time. On this clonotype: What it binds is not known.

The sample in question was CD4+ T cells from blood, cultured in vitro, obtained about 7 months after SARS-CoV-2 vaccination. The genes are TRBV20-1 and TRBJ2-3, with TRBD2 matching 11 bases. This TCR was sampled from a human donor who had recovered from COVID-19. CDR3 protein: CSATTSGSPDTQYF. Here the CDR3 DNA reads TGCAGTGCTACAACTAGCGGGAGCCCAGATACGCAGTATTTT.